A single sample gave rise to the 32 T cell receptor beta chains below, sequenced in a study of blood T cell repertoires in COVID-19. Generated by immunoSEQ multiplex PCR, the TCRdb table keeps only in-frame clones and is missing some. The data hold some 150,000 clones, with over 75% observed a single time. Sequences were obtained from PBMCs or T cells enriched from blood (not recorded which). Source of these receptors: a human donor with acute COVID-19. The donor label of this sample is uncertain.

The chain joins TRBV4-2 to TRBJ1-1; D possibly corresponds to TRBD1 (5 bases). Looked up from germline, CDR1 is LGHNA and CDR2 is YNFKEQ. This CDR3 spans 14 amino acids. V was cut by 3 bases and J by 4 bases, with 12 bases left in between. The CDR3 spells CASSQQGFGTEAFF. The DNA for the CDR3 is TGTGCCAGCAGCCAGCAGGGTTTTGGCACTGAAGCTTTCTTT.

The rearrangement links TRBV28 to TRBJ2-7; D ambiguous. From germline, CDR1 is MDHEN and CDR2 SYDVKM. The CDR3 spans 14 residues. The V gene lost 2 bases and the J gene lost 3 bases, with 11 bases spanning the gap. The CDR3 sequence is CASSLGPPDYEQYF. In DNA, the CDR3 is TGTGCCAGCAGTTTAGGGCCGCCCGACTACGAGCAGTACTTC.

The chain is built from TRBV11-2 and TRBJ2-7; a possible D gene is TRBD1 (5 bases). V dropped 4 bases and J dropped 4 bases, with 5 bases sitting between them. The length of the CDR3 is 11 residues. Germline assignment: CDR1 SGHAT and CDR2 FQNNGV. The CDR3 DNA sequence: TGTGCCAGCAGCTCAGGGTACGAGCAGTACTTC. This codes for CASSSGYEQYF.

This clone was counted once. The genes are TRBV19 and TRBJ1-1; possibly TRBD1 for D (6 bases). The CDR3 loop spans 15 amino acids. Germline assignment: CDR1 LNHDA and CDR2 SQIVND (reference sequence). Trimming took off 3 bases at V and 5 bases at J, with 16 bases between the two ends. This CDR3 is CASSMRVQGGTEAFF. CDR3 in DNA: TGTGCCAGTAGTATGAGGGTACAGGGTGGGACTGAAGCTTTCTTT.

The genes are TRBV11-2 and TRBJ1-5; maybe TRBD1 (5 bases). Trimming pared 1 base from V and 4 bases from J, leaving 5 bases between. This CDR3 spans 13 amino acids. Per germline, CDR1 SGHAT and CDR2 FQNNGV. CDR3: CASSLGQNQPQHF. The CDR3 DNA is TGTGCCAGCAGCTTAGGACAGAATCAGCCCCAGCATTTT.

This clone was observed a handful of times. The chain joins TRBV20-1 to TRBJ1-2; TRBD1 matches 7 bases. CDR1 and CDR2 from the germline V gene are DFQATT and SNEGSKA (reference sequence). The CDR3 is 11 residues long. V shed 3 bases and J 14 bases; nucleotides not matched to a gene: 9. The CDR3 protein is CSASPGQAGTF. As DNA, the CDR3 is TGCAGTGCTAGCCCTGGACAGGCCGGGACCTTC.

The CDR3 reads CASRGFTGGNYGYTF. As DNA, the CDR3 is TGTGCCAGCAGGGGTTTTACAGGGGGAAACTATGGCTACACCTTC. The V and J genes are TRBV27 and TRBJ1-2; 8 nucleotides align to TRBD1. The CDR3 is 15 amino acids. V lost 6 bases to trimming and J lost 2 bases; unmatched junction nucleotides: 8. Germline CDR1 is MNHEY and CDR2 is SMNVEV (reference sequence).

The rearrangement joins TRBV21-1 to TRBJ1-1; the table's D gene call, TRBD1, was not cross checked with the DNA. TRBV21-1 is labeled a pseudogene. The length of the CDR3 is 14 residues. The CDR3 reads CASSKEAGAIEAFF. CDR3 sequence (DNA): TGTGCCAGCAGCAAAGAGGCAGGGGCGATTGAAGCTTTCTTT.

This rearrangement joins TRBV24-1 to TRBJ2-3, with D possibly TRBD2 on 5 matching bases. The germline V gene has CDR1 KGHDR and CDR2 SFDVKD. Trimming removed 5 bases from V and 8 bases from J, with 10 bases in between. The CDR3 is 12 residues long. The CDR3 here is CATSGASPTQYF. The CDR3 bases are TGTGCCACCAGTGGTGCTAGCCCTACGCAGTATTTT.

The rearrangement links TRBV21-1 to TRBJ2-2; the D call TRBD1 from the table was never checked on the DNA. TRBV21-1 is a listed pseudogene. The CDR3 is 12 amino acids. CDR3 bases: TGTGCCAGCAGCAAACAATCAGGGGAGCTGTTTTTT. This translates into CASSKQSGELFF.

The V call is TRBV18, the J call TRBJ1-2, with 12 bases aligning to TRBD1. CDR3 size: 15 residues. CDR1 is KGHSH, CDR2 LQKENI, per germline. With V trimmed by 3 bases and J by 7 bases, 6 bases remained unmatched. The CDR3 here is CASSPPGTGGIGYTF. DNA of the CDR3: TGTGCCAGCTCACCGCCTGGGACAGGGGGCATTGGCTACACCTTC.

This sequence joins TRBV7-3 and TRBJ2-3, with TRBD2 matching over 10 bases. The CDR3 totals 21 residues. CDR1 is SGHTA, CDR2 FQGTGA, per germline. After removal of 1 base from V and 3 bases from J, the junction contained 19 bases not matched to a gene. The CDR3 DNA follows: TGTGCCAGCAGCTTAATCAGGGCTAGCGGGGGCCCAGGCACAGGAACAGATACGCAGTATTTT. This translates into CASSLIRASGGPGTGTDTQYF. Full variable domain (missing parts from reference TRBV7-3 and TRBJ2-3): GAGVSQTPSNKVTEKGKYVELRCDPISGHTALYWYRQSLGQGPEFLIYFQGTGAADDSGLPNDRFFAVRPEGSVSTLKIQRTERGDSAVYLCASSLIRASGGPGTGTDTQYFGPGTRLTVL.

V usage is TRBV5-1 and J usage is TRBJ2-5, with TRBD2 identical over 10 bases. CDR3 length equals 16 residues. Germline CDR1 reads SGHRS; CDR2 reads YFSETQ. V gave up 2 bases and J gave up 1 base; unmatched junction bases: 5. The CDR3 sequence: CASSFLASGGQETQYF. The CDR3 DNA reads TGCGCCAGCAGCTTCCTTGCTAGCGGGGGCCAAGAGACCCAGTACTTC. The full variable domain, with the rest looked up from reference TRBV5-1 and TRBJ2-5, is KAGVTQTPRYLIKTRGQQVTLSCSPISGHRSVSWYQQTPGQGLQFLFEYFSETQRNKGNFPGRFSGRQFSNSRSEMNVSTLELGDSALYLCASSFLASGGQETQYFGPGTRLLVL.

The chain recombines TRBV27 with TRBJ2-7; 9 positions agree with TRBD1. The germline V gene encodes CDR1 MNHEY and CDR2 SMNVEV (reference sequence). Trimming removed 6 bases from V and 3 bases from J; junction bases left unmatched: 3. CDR3 size: 13 residues. CDR3 region: CASRRQGDYEQYF. The DNA of the CDR3 is TGTGCCAGCAGGAGACAGGGGGACTACGAGCAGTACTTC.

The CDR3 is CASSLGAGVGNTQYF. CDR3 nucleotides: TGTGCCAGCAGCTTAGGGGCGGGGGTAGGGAATACGCAGTATTTT. The chain couples TRBV7-2 to TRBJ2-3; 7 bases match TRBD2. Trimming cost V 1 base and J 7 bases; bases outside gene matches: 8. This CDR3 is 15 amino acids long. Germline CDR1 reads SGHTA; CDR2 reads FQGNSA.

V usage is TRBV7-9 and J usage is TRBJ1-5, with 8 bases fitting TRBD1. This CDR3 has 17 residues. The germline V gene has CDR1 SEHNR and CDR2 FQNEAQ (reference sequence). V gave up 5 bases and J gave up 3 bases; unmatched junction bases: 12. The DNA for the CDR3 is TGTGCCAGCAGCCTTGCGGGGGGGACAGGCTTCAATCAGCCCCAGCATTTT. Protein: CASSLAGGTGFNQPQHF.

This clone was counted between two and nine times. This sequence joins TRBV10-1 and TRBJ2-2, with TRBD2 matching 9 bases. The germline CDR1 and CDR2 sequences are WNHNN and SYGVQD (reference sequence). V dropped 0 bases and J dropped 3; count of bases not matched to a gene: 8. This CDR3 has 18 residues. The CDR3 sequence is CASSESIAGDSHTGELFF. For the CDR3, the DNA is TGCGCCAGCAGTGAGTCGATAGCGGGGGATTCGCACACCGGGGAGCTGTTTTTT.

The V and J genes are TRBV27 and TRBJ2-1; 12 positions match TRBD2. With V trimmed by 2 bases and J by 7 bases, 3 bases remained unmatched. CDR3 length: 15 residues. CDR1 and CDR2 from the germline V gene are MNHEY and SMNVEV (reference sequence). The CDR3 DNA reads TGTGCCAGCAGTTTAAGACTAGCGGGGGAAAATGAGCAGTTCTTC. Its translation is CASSLRLAGENEQFF.

The rearrangement links TRBV10-2 to TRBJ2-7, with 9 bases matching TRBD1. CDR3 length: 13 residues. J gave up 7 bases and V 8 bases, and 9 bases lay outside the gene matches. The germline V gene has CDR1 WSHSY and CDR2 SAAADI. The CDR3 protein is CASGGQGAGEQYF. CDR3 in DNA: TGCGCCAGCGGGGGACAGGGCGCGGGGGAGCAGTACTTC.

The chain is built from TRBV2 and TRBJ1-1; weak D call: TRBD1 (5 bases). V was pared by 3 bases and J by 3 bases, with 5 bases between. The CDR3 covers 12 residues. The V gene's germline CDR1 is SNHLY and CDR2 FYNNEI. For the CDR3, the DNA is TGTGCCAGCAGTGACAGGGACACTGAAGCTTTCTTT. Its protein product is CASSDRDTEAFF.

In nucleotides, the CDR3 is TGTGCCAGTAGTATGGGACTAGCGGGGGGGGAGACCCAGTACTTC. Encoded protein: CASSMGLAGGETQYF. V and J are TRBV19 and TRBJ2-5; 16 bases agree with TRBD2. CDR3 size: 15 residues. Germline assignment: CDR1 LNHDA and CDR2 SQIVND (reference sequence). The J segment lost 5 bases and the V segment lost 3 bases, leaving 0 bases of the junction unmatched.

This chain connects TRBV6-2 or TRBV6-3 to TRBJ2-1; tentative D call: TRBD2 (6 bases). This CDR3 region has 15 residues. V lost 2 bases to trimming and J lost 4 bases, with 12 bases between them. Germline V gene data show CDR1 as MNHEY and CDR2 as SVGEGT. CDR3 DNA: TGTGCCAGCAGTTACAACCGGGACTTTTACAATGAGCAGTTCTTC. Translated: CASSYNRDFYNEQFF.

The chain joins TRBV19 to TRBJ1-2; the match to TRBD1 covers 10 bases. The CDR3 consists of 15 residues. After removal of 3 bases from V and 3 bases from J, the junction contained 4 bases not matched to a gene. Germline assignment: CDR1 LNHDA and CDR2 SQIVND (reference sequence). This CDR3 is CASSIDGQGDYGYTF. CDR3 sequence (DNA): TGTGCCAGTAGTATCGACGGACAGGGGGACTATGGCTACACCTTC. The full variable domain, its missing parts supplied by reference TRBV19 and TRBJ1-2, is DGGITQSPKYLFRKEGQNVTLSCEQNLNHDAMYWYRQDPGQGLRLIYYSQIVNDFQKGDIAEGYSVSREKKESFPLTVTSAQKNPTAFYLCASSIDGQGDYGYTFGSGTRLTVV.

The V gene is TRBV4-1, the J gene TRBJ2-1; weak D call: TRBD1 (6 bases). The CDR3 is 16 amino acids. Germline V gives CDR1 MGHRA, CDR2 YSYEKL. Trimming removed 4 bases from V and 0 bases from J, with 13 bases in between. The chain's CDR3 is CASSPPEGDSYNEQFF. CDR3 bases: TGCGCCAGCAGCCCTCCCGAGGGGGACTCCTACAATGAGCAGTTCTTC.

V usage is TRBV7-2 and J usage is TRBJ2-1, with 8 bases that match TRBD2. The CDR3 loop spans 14 amino acids. V trimming: 3 bases; J trimming: 7 bases; junction bases outside the gene matches: 5. In germline, CDR1 is SGHTA, CDR2 FQGNSA. The CDR3 loop is CASSFLAGKNEQFF. DNA for the CDR3: TGTGCCAGCAGCTTTTTAGCGGGGAAGAATGAGCAGTTCTTC.

V usage is TRBV4-3 and J usage is TRBJ2-7; TRBD1 aligns across 10 bases. Germline lookup yields CDR1 LGHNA and CDR2 YSLEER. With V trimmed by 0 bases and J by 1 base, 15 bases remained unmatched. The CDR3 length is 20 residues. In DNA form, the CDR3 reads TGCGCCAGCAGCCAAGAGGCTGGGGACAGGGGCACATCATGGTCCTACGAGCAGTACTTC. It is translated as CASSQEAGDRGTSWSYEQYF.

The chain couples TRBV5-1 to TRBJ1-2; a weak D match, TRBD1 (5 bases). This CDR3 contains 14 residues. Germline values: CDR1 SGHRS, CDR2 YFSETQ. The ends were cut back, 4 bases at V and 5 bases at J, with 15 bases in the middle. The CDR3 coding sequence is TGCGCCAGCAGCCCGACAGAGGCCCATTATGGCTACACCTTC. Translated, it gives CASSPTEAHYGYTF.

CDR3 coding DNA: TGTGCCAGCAGGGGGCCGGCTGGAAACACCATATATTTT. Protein sequence: CASRGPAGNTIYF. V usage is TRBV19 and J usage is TRBJ1-3; 8 positions match TRBD1. The CDR3 has 13 residues. V was pared by 9 bases and J by 2 bases, with 3 bases of the junction left unmatched. Germline V gene data show CDR1 as LNHDA and CDR2 as SQIVND (reference sequence).

The rearrangement uses TRBV6-4 and TRBJ1-2, with 9 bases fitting TRBD1. Germline V gene data show CDR1 as MRHNA and CDR2 as SNTAGT. The junction had 6 bases not matched to a gene; V was cut back by 5 bases and J by 8 bases. The CDR3 runs 13 residues. The CDR3 region is CASSPGQGEGYTF. The DNA of the CDR3 is TGTGCCAGCAGTCCGGGACAGGGCGAAGGCTACACCTTC.

CDR3 sequence: CATAPDSRYYGYTF. Written as DNA, the CDR3 is TGTGCCACTGCACCGGACAGCCGATACTATGGCTACACCTTC. The V call is TRBV19, the J call TRBJ1-2; perhaps TRBD1 as D (6 bases). The germline V gene has CDR1 LNHDA and CDR2 SQIVND (reference sequence). Trimming took off 10 bases at V and 3 bases at J, with 18 bases between the two ends. This CDR3 region has 14 residues.

V gene TRBV15 combines with J gene TRBJ1-2; D may be TRBD1 (6 bases). The CDR3 has 13 amino acids. Germline CDR1 is LNHNV and CDR2 is YYDKDF (reference sequence). V was shortened by 5 bases and J by 6 bases, with 13 bases between the two germline ends. The CDR3, as DNA: TGTGCCACCAGCCAGGGGTATAGAGATGGCTACACCTTC. Its translation: CATSQGYRDGYTF.

This chain connects TRBV19 to TRBJ1-1; D gene uncertain. The germline V gene has CDR1 LNHDA and CDR2 SQIVND (reference sequence). V lost 3 bases to trimming and J lost 1 base, with 12 bases between them. The CDR3 covers 15 residues. CDR3 coding DNA: TGTGCCAGTAGTATTGCGGGAGGCGGGAACACTGAAGCTTTCTTT. Protein sequence: CASSIAGGGNTEAFF.